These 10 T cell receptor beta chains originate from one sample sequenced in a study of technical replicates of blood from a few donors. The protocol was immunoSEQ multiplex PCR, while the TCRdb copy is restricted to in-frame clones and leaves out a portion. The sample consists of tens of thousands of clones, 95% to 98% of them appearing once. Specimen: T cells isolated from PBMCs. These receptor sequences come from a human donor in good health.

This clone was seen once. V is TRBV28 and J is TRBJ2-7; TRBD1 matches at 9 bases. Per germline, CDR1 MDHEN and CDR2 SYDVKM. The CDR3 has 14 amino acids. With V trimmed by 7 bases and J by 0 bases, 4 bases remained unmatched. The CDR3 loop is CASTGGQGSYEQYF. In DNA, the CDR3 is TGTGCCAGCACCGGGGGACAGGGCTCCTACGAGCAGTACTTC.

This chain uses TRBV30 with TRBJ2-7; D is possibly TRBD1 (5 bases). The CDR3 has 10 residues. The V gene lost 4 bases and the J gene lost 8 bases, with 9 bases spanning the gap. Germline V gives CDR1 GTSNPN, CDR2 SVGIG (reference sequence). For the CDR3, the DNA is TGTGCCTGGAAGGCAGGGAAGCAGTACTTC. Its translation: CAWKAGKQYF. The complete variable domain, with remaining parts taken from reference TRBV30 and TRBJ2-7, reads SQTIHQWPATLVQPVGSPLSLECTVEGTSNPNLYWYRQAAGRGLQLLFYSVGIGQISSEVPQNLSASRPQDRQFILSSKKLLLSDSGFYLCAWKAGKQYFGPGTRLTVT.

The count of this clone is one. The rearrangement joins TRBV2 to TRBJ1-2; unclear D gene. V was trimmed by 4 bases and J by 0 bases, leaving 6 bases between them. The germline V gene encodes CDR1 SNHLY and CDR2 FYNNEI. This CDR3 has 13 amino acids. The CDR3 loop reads CASSVTTNYGYTF. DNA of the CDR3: TGTGCCAGCAGTGTAACTACTAACTATGGCTACACCTTC.

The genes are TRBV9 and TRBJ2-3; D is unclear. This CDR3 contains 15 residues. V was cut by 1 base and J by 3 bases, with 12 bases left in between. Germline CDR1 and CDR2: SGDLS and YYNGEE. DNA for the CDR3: TGTGCCAGCAGCGTACTGGGTAGCTCGACAGATACGCAGTATTTT. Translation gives CASSVLGSSTDTQYF.

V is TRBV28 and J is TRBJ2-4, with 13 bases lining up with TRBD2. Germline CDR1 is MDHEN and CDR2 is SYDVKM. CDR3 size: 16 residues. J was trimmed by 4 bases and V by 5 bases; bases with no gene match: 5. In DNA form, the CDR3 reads TGTGCCAGCAGTCCCCTGGGACTAGCGGGGAAAAACATTCAGTACTTC. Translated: CASSPLGLAGKNIQYF.

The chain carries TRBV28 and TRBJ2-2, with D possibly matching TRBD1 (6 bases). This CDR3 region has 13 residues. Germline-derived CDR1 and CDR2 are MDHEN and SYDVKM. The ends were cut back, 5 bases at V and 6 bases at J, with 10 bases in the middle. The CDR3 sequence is CASSVRGPGELFF. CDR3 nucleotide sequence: TGTGCCAGCAGTGTCAGGGGCCCCGGGGAGCTGTTTTTT.

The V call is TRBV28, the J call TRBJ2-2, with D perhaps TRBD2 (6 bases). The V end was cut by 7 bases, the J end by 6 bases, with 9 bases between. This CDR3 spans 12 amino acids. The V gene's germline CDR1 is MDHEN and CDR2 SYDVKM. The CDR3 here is CASTREAGELFF. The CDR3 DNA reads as TGTGCCAGCACCAGGGAGGCCGGGGAGCTGTTTTTT.

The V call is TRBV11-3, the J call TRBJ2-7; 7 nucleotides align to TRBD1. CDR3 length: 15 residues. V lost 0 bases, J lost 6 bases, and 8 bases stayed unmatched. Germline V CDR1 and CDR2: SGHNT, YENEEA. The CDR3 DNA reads TGTGCCAGCAGCTTAGATGGGGCCAGGACAGGCGAGCAGTACTTC. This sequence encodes CASSLDGARTGEQYF.

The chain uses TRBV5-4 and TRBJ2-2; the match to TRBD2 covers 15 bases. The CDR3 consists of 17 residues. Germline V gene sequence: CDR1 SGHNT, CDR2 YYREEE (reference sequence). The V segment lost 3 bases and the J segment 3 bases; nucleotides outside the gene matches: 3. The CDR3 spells CASSSGTSGRYTGELFF. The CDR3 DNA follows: TGTGCCAGCAGCTCCGGGACTAGCGGGAGGTACACCGGGGAGCTGTTTTTT.

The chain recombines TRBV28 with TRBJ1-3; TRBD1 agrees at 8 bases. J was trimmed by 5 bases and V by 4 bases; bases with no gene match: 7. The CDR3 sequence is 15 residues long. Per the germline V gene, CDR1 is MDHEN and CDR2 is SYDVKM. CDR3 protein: CASSSTDRERNTIYF. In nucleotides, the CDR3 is TGTGCCAGCAGTTCGACGGACAGGGAGAGAAACACCATATATTTT.